The 20 T cell receptor beta chains below come from one sample, sequenced in a study of blood T cell repertoires in COVID-19. Produced via immunoSEQ multiplex PCR; TCRdb's table is partial and in-frame only. The table records around 60,000 clones, around 90% of them present only once. Material for sequencing was peripheral blood. All receptors come from a man aged 45 to 65 with active COVID-19.

The chain combines TRBV11-3 with TRBJ2-5; TRBD1 is a possible D gene (5 bases). CDR1 and CDR2 (germline): SGHNT, YENEEA. The CDR3 loop spans 15 amino acids. V shed 3 bases and J shed 5 bases, with 16 bases lying between them. The CDR3 nucleotides are TGTGCCAGCAGCTTCAATAGGGGCGTGGATGAGACCCAGTACTTC. This encodes CASSFNRGVDETQYF.

J is TRBJ2-1 and V is TRBV7-9; TRBD2 agrees at 10 bases. This CDR3 spans 15 amino acids. After removal of 5 bases from V and 9 bases from J, the junction contained 10 bases not matched to a gene. CDR1 and CDR2 from the germline V gene are SEHNR and FQNEAQ (reference sequence). CDR3 DNA sequence: TGTGCCAGCAGCCAGAGCGGGGGGGCCGCATTTGAGCAGTTCTTC. It yields the protein CASSQSGGAAFEQFF.

This chain connects TRBV9 to TRBJ1-6; TRBD1 aligns across 9 bases. The CDR3 extends over 14 amino acids. Germline V gives CDR1 SGDLS, CDR2 YYNGEE. V lost 3 bases to trimming and J lost 8 bases; unmatched junction nucleotides: 3. CDR3 in amino acids: CASSAGQGHSPLHF. The CDR3, as DNA: TGTGCCAGCAGCGCCGGACAGGGGCATTCACCCCTCCACTTT.

The chain is built from TRBV9 and TRBJ2-7; D is possibly TRBD1 (6 bases). Trimming pared 3 bases from V and 0 bases from J, leaving 13 bases between. The germline V gene has CDR1 SGDLS and CDR2 YYNGEE. This CDR3 spans 15 amino acids. CDR3 in DNA: TGTGCCAGCAGCGAGACTACAGGGAGCTCCTACGAGCAGTACTTC. This translates into CASSETTGSSYEQYF.

This rearrangement joins TRBV6-5 to TRBJ2-3, with D perhaps matching TRBD2 (7 bases). CDR1 is MNHEY and CDR2 is SVGAGI in the germline V gene. V lost 0 bases, J lost 3 bases, and 13 bases lay in between. This CDR3 is built from 16 residues. The CDR3 region is CASSYSPGGRTDTQYF. Here the CDR3 DNA reads TGTGCCAGCAGTTACTCGCCGGGGGGCAGAACAGATACGCAGTATTTT.

The CDR3 DNA reads as TGTGCCAGCTCTCAAGACAGTGGATCACCCCTCCACTTT. It specifies CASSQDSGSPLHF. This chain joins TRBV18 and TRBJ1-6, with D perhaps TRBD1 (5 bases). Trimming took 6 bases from V and 10 from J, leaving 13 bases between them. The CDR3 covers 13 residues. CDR1 and CDR2 from the germline V gene are KGHSH and LQKENI.

The chain has TRBV6-6 and TRBJ2-3; TRBD2 matches at 15 bases. The CDR3 has 15 residues. Germline V gives CDR1 MNHNY, CDR2 SVGAGI (reference sequence). V trimming: 6 bases; J trimming: 3 bases; junction bases outside the gene matches: 1. CDR3 in DNA: TGTGCCAGCAGGGGACTAGCGGGGGGTACAGATACGCAGTATTTT. It yields the protein CASRGLAGGTDTQYF.

The chain carries TRBV9 and TRBJ2-5; tentative D call: TRBD1 (6 bases). CDR1 is SGDLS and CDR2 is YYNGEE in the germline V gene. V was clipped by 0 bases and J by 2 bases, with 14 bases between them. The CDR3 is 16 amino acids. CDR3 region: CASSVGRSRGQETQYF. The DNA of the CDR3 is TGTGCCAGCAGCGTAGGTCGGTCAAGGGGGCAAGAGACCCAGTACTTC.

The gene calls are TRBV3-1 (or the pseudogene TRBV3-2) and TRBJ1-2; D ambiguous. This CDR3 comprises 13 residues. In germline, CDR1 is LGHDT, CDR2 YNNKEL (reference sequence). V lost 2 bases and J 1 base, leaving 5 bases between the germline ends. The CDR3 coding sequence is TGTGCCAGCAGCCAAACACGTAACTATGGCTACACCTTC. The encoded protein is CASSQTRNYGYTF.

This chain connects TRBV29-1 to TRBJ1-2, with 8 bases aligning to TRBD1. The CDR3 loop spans 13 amino acids. Germline loops: CDR1 SQVTM, CDR2 ANQGSEA. V lost 7 bases, J lost 4 bases, and 8 bases stayed unmatched. CDR3 DNA: TGCAGCGCAGTGACAGGGGTGAGCTATGGCTACACCTTC. Its translation: CSAVTGVSYGYTF.

The rearrangement uses TRBV6-6 and TRBJ1-2; the D gene is possibly TRBD1 (6 bases). Per the germline V gene, CDR1 is MNHNY and CDR2 is SVGAGI (reference sequence). Trimming stripped 5 bases from V and 2 bases from J, with 18 bases between. This CDR3 spans 16 amino acids. CDR3 in amino acids: CASSPPRTEINYGYTF. The CDR3 DNA reads as TGTGCCAGCAGTCCCCCTAGGACAGAAATAAACTATGGCTACACCTTC.

The V and J genes are TRBV5-5 and TRBJ2-5; D gene uncertain. Trimming shortened V by 4 bases and J by 5 bases, and 12 bases separated the two germline ends. This CDR3 is 13 amino acids long. The germline V gene has CDR1 SGHKS and CDR2 YYEKEE (reference sequence). Written as DNA, the CDR3 is TGTGCCAGCAGCGGCGGATCTTTGGAGACCCAGTACTTC. It yields the protein CASSGGSLETQYF.

V is TRBV2 and J is TRBJ1-2; no clear D gene. The germline gives CDR1 SNHLY, CDR2 FYNNEI. V lost 3 bases and J 0 bases, leaving 8 bases between the germline ends. The length of the CDR3 is 14 residues. The CDR3 loop is CASSERMSNYGYTF. CDR3 DNA: TGTGCCAGCAGTGAGCGTATGTCTAACTATGGCTACACCTTC.

The V gene is TRBV11-2, the J gene TRBJ1-6, with 9 nucleotides matching TRBD1. With V trimmed by 4 bases and J by 7 bases, 5 bases remained unmatched. The CDR3 is made up of 15 amino acids. The V gene's germline CDR1 is SGHAT and CDR2 FQNNGV. This CDR3 reads CASSSPTGGNSPLHF. Written as DNA, the CDR3 is TGTGCCAGCAGCTCTCCAACAGGGGGCAATTCACCCCTCCACTTT. Combining the CDR3 with reference TRBV11-2 and TRBJ1-6 gives the whole variable domain EAGVAQSPRYKIIEKRQSVAFWCNPISGHATLYWYQQILGQGPKLLIQFQNNGVVDDSQLPKDRFSAERLKGVDSTLKIQPAKLEDSAVYLCASSSPTGGNSPLHFGNGTRLTVT.

The gene calls are TRBV14 and TRBJ2-1; unclear D gene. The germline V and J ends were trimmed by 4 bases and 0 bases, with 13 bases remaining between them. The germline V gene has CDR1 SGHDN and CDR2 FVKESK. The CDR3 length is 16 residues. CDR3 sequence reads: CASSPFQSPSYNEQFF. The CDR3 DNA follows: TGTGCCAGCAGCCCGTTTCAGTCGCCCTCCTACAATGAGCAGTTCTTC.

CDR3 region: CASSLWSEQFF. CDR3 nucleotides: TGTGCCAGCAGCTTGTGGAGTGAGCAGTTCTTC. The chain recombines TRBV5-6 with TRBJ2-1, with D unclear. Germline V gene sequence: CDR1 SGHDT, CDR2 YYEEEE. Trimming stripped 1 base from V and 9 bases from J, with 5 bases between. This CDR3 comprises 11 residues.

This clone appeared once. The genes are TRBV19 and TRBJ2-1, with 9 bases identical to TRBD2. The V gene end was trimmed by 5 bases and the J gene end by 5 bases; junction bases not matched to a gene: 7. Germline loops: CDR1 LNHDA, CDR2 SQIVND (reference sequence). This CDR3 contains 15 residues. CDR3 protein: CASSPRTSANNEQFF. The DNA of the CDR3 is TGTGCCAGTAGTCCAAGGACTAGCGCCAACAATGAGCAGTTCTTC.

This clone came up once. The chain couples TRBV19 to TRBJ2-1, with D tentatively TRBD2 (5 bases). The CDR3 loop spans 13 amino acids. Germline V gene lookup returns CDR1 LNHDA and CDR2 SQIVND (reference sequence). The ends were cut back, 0 bases at V and 13 bases at J, with 13 bases in the middle. DNA for the CDR3: TGTGCCAGTAGTATAGATCGGCCTAGCCCCCAGTTCTTC. Amino acids: CASSIDRPSPQFF.

V is TRBV19 and J is TRBJ1-1; D not resolved. V was clipped by 9 bases and J by 5 bases, with 22 bases between them. The germline V gene has CDR1 LNHDA and CDR2 SQIVND (reference sequence). This CDR3 is 15 amino acids long. The CDR3 here is CASRVSRASGTEAFF. The CDR3 nucleotides are TGTGCCAGCCGCGTCAGCCGGGCCTCGGGGACTGAAGCTTTCTTT.

The chain has TRBV5-1 and TRBJ1-3; D is ambiguous. The CDR3 loop spans 16 amino acids. Trimming stripped 0 bases from V and 5 bases from J, with 15 bases between. CDR1 is SGHRS and CDR2 is YFSETQ in the germline V gene. CDR3 residues: CASSLGLKPMRNTIYF. CDR3 coding DNA: TGCGCCAGCAGCTTGGGGCTCAAACCCATGAGAAACACCATATATTTT.